The sequence of this T cell receptor (beta chain) was determined in a study of cytomegalovirus exposure and HLA in healthy donors. Study-level points and caveats: Listed as cytomegalovirus-associated were 164 TCR beta chains. Specificity for CMV antigens was confirmed in vitro for a few of the CMV-associated chains.

Donors counted as nominally healthy when sampled, yet unrecorded immune exposures were likely. Unmatched junction bases numbered 8, after V lost 3 bases and J lost 8 bases. The germline V gene has CDR1 SGHDT and CDR2 YYEEEE. The CDR3 has 15 residues. The PCR was carried out with 60 Vbeta primers and 13 Jbeta primers. TCRdb keeps only in-frame clones here, not all; method: immunoSEQ multiplex PCR. The ten most abundant clones cover under 3% of a sample with 70,000 or so clones. Points on this clone: The antigen is not known.

The TCR comes from a man aged 35 to 55 in good health and CMV-seronegative. The gene calls are TRBV5-6 and TRBJ1-2; 12 bases map to TRBD1. Sequencing was carried out using PBMCs. The CDR3 bases are TGTGCCAGCAGCTACCGGGACAGGGGGCGCAACGGCTACACCTTC. Translating gives CASSYRDRGRNGYTF.